This T cell receptor beta chain was captured in a study of blood T cell repertoires in COVID-19 (dated by TCRdb to 2018 to 2021). About the full investigation: The collaborator samples originated in the United States, Italy and Spain and spanned the acute and convalescent phases of COVID-19. A freely available public database, intended as a resource for researchers studying the immune response to SARS-CoV-2, is where the repertoires were released. The prospective study material was composed of cDNA or gDNA derived from T cells, B-cell-depleted T cells, or PBMCs. Where HLA class I and class II types were available, the types were taken from metadata supplied by the sample provider, not from assay-based typing. A de-identified subject ID, COVID-19 status, age in years and sex were almost always included in the sample metadata. Deeply sampled blood TCRbeta repertoires from subjects exposed to, actively infected with, or recovered from COVID-19 were included in the dataset. The samples were drawn from the first 160 participants of the ongoing ImmuneRACE study and from over 950 subjects provided by 6 global collaborators.

The junction shows trimming of 8 bases on V and 4 bases on J, and the gene matches do not reach 8 bases of it. Reading the germline V gene gives CDR1 ENHRY and CDR2 SYGVKD. Its CDR3 holds 14 amino acids, cysteine through phenylalanine. Just CDR3 DNA is preserved here, 42 bases in frame from base 1. Results and caveats for the whole study, not just this receptor: The quantity of clinical and demographic metadata differed by source and by participant and was supplied without curation.

TCRbeta CDR3 regions were amplified from genomic DNA using the immunoSEQ Assay, a bias-controlled multiplex PCR. On the study's bioinformatics: Within the assay, amplification of reference gene primers was used to estimate how many nucleated cells each sample contained. To quantify the absolute abundance of each unique TCRbeta CDR3 rearrangement, sequence reads were collapsed and filtered. Productive Simpson clonality was computed per sample as the square root of Simpson's diversity index over productive rearrangements. TCRdb carries this immuneACCESS record with in-frame sequences only. Its versions omit some clonotypes, under half of them owing to an unresolved V gene in the studies checked, with the rest unexplained. The V and J calls and clone size are taken from that table; D and trimming were inferred from the DNA. Counted in this sample were about 100,000 clones; just under 80% of them appeared once. The ten largest clones capture 12% of the sample.

The collaborating institutions used their own protocols to collect whole blood in K2EDTA tubes. Collaborator samples were shipped for TCRbeta analysis as frozen whole blood, isolated PBMCs, or DNA extracted from either sample type. This clone has only a few counts. The specificity of this receptor is unknown. Base quality data are lacking; no much larger clone is found one base away. The sequence links TRBV10-3 to TRBJ1-5; 7 bases in the junction line up with TRBD1. Sequences were obtained from peripheral blood. This sequence was found in a woman aged 65 to 85 with acute or convalescent COVID-19. The sequenced DNA: TGTGCCATCGGGGCCGGGACAGAGAATCAGCCCCAGCATTTT. This gives the protein CAIGAGTENQPQHF.